A single sample is the source of the 4 T cell receptor beta chains below, sequenced in a study of T cells in Graves' hyperthyroidism and ophthalmopathy. RNA transcripts gave rise to amplified TCR beta CDR3 regions. Researchers ran a first-round RT-PCR on the TCR CDR3 using the HTBI primer set. TCRdb re-called the multiplex PCR reads with MiXCR, one entry per CDR3 protein. The table shows roughly 400,000 distinct CDR3 sequences, with approximately 14% occurring only once. Sequencing used blood. The receptors shown here come from a woman in her late teens or twenties with Graves' hyperthyroidism that later progressed to Graves' ophthalmopathy.

The CDR3 DNA follows: TGTGCCAGCAGCTTAAGTAGTAGGCAAAACACCGGGGAGCTGTTTTTT. Protein sequence: CASSLSSRQNTGELFF. The chain has TRBV7-6 and TRBJ2-2; D unresolved. CDR1 SGHVS and CDR2 FNYEAQ come from the germline V gene. The CDR3 covers 16 residues. Trimming left V 2 bases short and J 2 bases short, with 12 bases between.

This clonotype was counted many times. The genes are TRBV24-1 and TRBJ2-2; 7 bases map to TRBD1. J was trimmed by 4 bases and V by 10 bases; bases with no gene match: 8. Germline lookup yields CDR1 KGHDR and CDR2 SFDVKD. This CDR3 spans 14 amino acids. CDR3 nucleotides: TGTGCCACAAACAGGGGTGTCGGCACCGGGGAGCTGTTTTTT. This sequence encodes CATNRGVGTGELFF.

This clonotype showed up just once. The chain employs TRBV9 and TRBJ2-1; 9 bases agree with TRBD2. This CDR3 region has 15 residues. Trimming cost V 6 bases and J 6 bases; bases outside gene matches: 10. Germline V lookup: CDR1 SGDLS, CDR2 YYNGEE. CDR3 residues: CASTPGGGAGNEQFF. CDR3 nucleotide sequence: TGTGCCAGCACTCCCGGCGGGGGGGCCGGCAATGAGCAGTTCTTC.

CDR3 sequence reads: CASSQVASGSGEETQYF. The CDR3 DNA reads as TGTGCCAGCAGCCAAGTTGCTAGCGGGTCGGGTGAAGAGACCCAGTACTTC. This chain links TRBV4-2 with TRBJ2-5; 8 bases line up with TRBD2. Germline V CDR1 and CDR2: LGHNA, YNFKEQ. The CDR3 runs to 17 residues. Trimming removed 1 base from V and 3 bases from J; junction bases left unmatched: 10.